These 10 T cell receptor beta chains originate from one sample sequenced in a study of blood T cell repertoires in COVID-19. The assay was immunoSEQ multiplex PCR, and TCRdb's table has in-frame clones only and misses some. The table records 100,000 to 120,000 clones, over 75% of them present only once. The sequencing input was peripheral blood. The receptor set was obtained from a man between 50 and 59 years old with acute or convalescent COVID-19.

V usage is TRBV6-5 and J usage is TRBJ1-1; 8 nucleotides match TRBD1. The CDR3 runs 14 residues. Germline-derived CDR1 and CDR2 are MNHEY and SVGAGI. Trimming removed 5 bases from V and 1 base from J; junction bases left unmatched: 3. The DNA of the CDR3 is TGTGCCAGCAGTACCGGGACAGGGAACACTGAAGCTTTCTTT. Encoded protein: CASSTGTGNTEAFF.

The V call is TRBV6-4, the J call TRBJ2-7; 8 bases map to TRBD2. Germline-derived CDR1 and CDR2 are MRHNA and SNTAGT. The length of the CDR3 is 17 residues. V shed 8 bases, J shed 0 bases, and the junction held 15 bases outside the gene matches. CDR3 sequence reads: CASLPSALAGSSYEQYF. The CDR3 region has the DNA TGTGCCAGCCTACCTTCAGCCCTAGCGGGTAGCTCCTACGAGCAGTACTTC.

In regard to this clone: A read error may account for a junction end that differs from germline. The chain recombines TRBV6-1 with TRBJ1-2; 8 bases are a match to TRBD1. The CDR3 length is 14 residues. Germline-derived CDR1 and CDR2 are MNHNS and SASEGT. The CDR3 here is CASREAGGDYGYTF. The CDR3 coding sequence is TGTGCCAGCAGGGAAGCAGGGGGCGACTATGGCTACACCTTC.

In this sample, this clone turned up a few times. The rearrangement uses TRBV6-5 and TRBJ2-2, with TRBD2 matching 8 bases. Trimming at V came to 2 bases and at J to 6 bases, leaving 5 bases not matched to a gene. This CDR3 has 15 amino acids. Germline lookup yields CDR1 MNHEY and CDR2 SVGAGI. The CDR3 sequence: CASSYASGYAGELFF. The CDR3, as DNA: TGTGCCAGCAGTTACGCTAGCGGGTACGCCGGGGAGCTGTTTTTT.

CDR3 bases: TGTGCCAGCTCACCAGTTAGGGGTGAGCAGTACTTC. This encodes CASSPVRGEQYF. This chain joins TRBV18 and TRBJ2-7, with D possibly TRBD1 on 5 matching bases. CDR3 length equals 12 residues. CDR1 and CDR2 (germline): KGHSH, LQKENI. Trimming took off 2 bases at V and 7 bases at J, with 9 bases between the two ends.

The V and J genes are TRBV7-2 and TRBJ2-7; 7 bases map to TRBD2. Germline V lookup: CDR1 SGHTA, CDR2 FQGNSA. The CDR3 extends over 15 amino acids. V shed 6 bases, J shed 2 bases, and the junction held 10 bases outside the gene matches. The CDR3 is CASRREFALPYEQYF. CDR3 coding DNA: TGTGCCAGCAGGCGGGAGTTTGCGCTACCCTACGAGCAGTACTTC.

The chain uses TRBV27 and TRBJ1-2; D remains unclear. Germline CDR1 MNHEY, CDR2 SMNVEV (reference sequence). Between the trimmed V and J ends, which lost 4 bases and 4 bases, there was a span of 16 bases. This CDR3 has 15 amino acids. CDR3 amino acids: CASSSQAARFYGYTF. The CDR3 DNA is TGTGCCAGCAGTTCCCAGGCCGCGCGTTTCTATGGCTACACCTTC.

This clone was observed a single time. The rearrangement uses TRBV28 and TRBJ2-1; 7 positions match TRBD1. V lost 2 bases, J lost 0 bases, and 4 bases stayed unmatched. CDR1 is MDHEN, CDR2 SYDVKM, per germline. CDR3 length: 16 residues. The CDR3 here is CASSLVTGSSYNEQFF. DNA of the CDR3: TGTGCCAGCAGTTTAGTGACAGGGAGCTCCTACAATGAGCAGTTCTTC.

The chain uses TRBV5-1 and TRBJ2-2, with TRBD1 matching 8 bases. In germline, CDR1 is SGHRS, CDR2 YFSETQ. The CDR3 runs 17 residues. V gave up 5 bases and J gave up 4 bases; unmatched junction bases: 13. This CDR3 reads CASRPDRAQRGTGELFF. The CDR3 DNA reads as TGCGCCAGCAGACCGGACAGGGCACAACGAGGCACCGGGGAGCTGTTTTTT.

The rearrangement joins TRBV28 to TRBJ2-1; D gene unclear. This CDR3 has 14 amino acids. V dropped 4 bases and J dropped 0 bases, with 7 bases sitting between them. Germline V gene data show CDR1 as MDHEN and CDR2 as SYDVKM. CDR3 residues: CASSSLSSYNEQFF. DNA of the CDR3: TGTGCCAGCAGTTCCTTGAGCTCCTACAATGAGCAGTTCTTC. The full variable domain, rest sourced from reference TRBV28 and TRBJ2-1, is DVKVTQSSRYLVKRTGEKVFLECVQDMDHENMFWYRQDPGLGLRLIYFSYDVKMKEKGDIPEGYSVSREKKERFSLILESASTNQTSMYLCASSSLSSYNEQFFGPGTRLTVL.